This TCR beta chain was captured in a study of blood T cell repertoires in COVID-19. This table comes from immunoSEQ multiplex PCR, and its TCRdb copy is limited to in-frame clones, with some not included. The data hold 45,000 to 50,000 clones, with about nine tenths observed a single time. This CDR3 spans 17 amino acids. Germline CDR1 reads SGHVS; CDR2 reads FNYEAQ. With V trimmed by 6 bases and J by 1 base, 12 bases remained unmatched. The specimen sequenced was peripheral blood. This clonotype originated in a human donor in a cohort sampled during active COVID-19. The chain joins TRBV7-6 to TRBJ2-3; 8 bases align to TRBD2. The CDR3 DNA follows: TGTGCCAGCAGGCATAACCGAGCGGGGGAGGGCACAGATACGCAGTATTTT. It is translated as CASRHNRAGEGTDTQYF.